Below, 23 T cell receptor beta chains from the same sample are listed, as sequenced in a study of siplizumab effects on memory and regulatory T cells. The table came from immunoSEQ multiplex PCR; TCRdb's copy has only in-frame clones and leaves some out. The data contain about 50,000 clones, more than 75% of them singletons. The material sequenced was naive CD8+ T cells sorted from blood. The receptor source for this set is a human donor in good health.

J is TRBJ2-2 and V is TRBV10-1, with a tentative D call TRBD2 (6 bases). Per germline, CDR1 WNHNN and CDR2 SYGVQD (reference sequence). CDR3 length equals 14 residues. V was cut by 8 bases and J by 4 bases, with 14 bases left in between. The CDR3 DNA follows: TGCGCCAGCGCTCGGGGGAGTAGCACCGGGGAGCTGTTTTTT. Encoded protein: CASARGSSTGELFF.

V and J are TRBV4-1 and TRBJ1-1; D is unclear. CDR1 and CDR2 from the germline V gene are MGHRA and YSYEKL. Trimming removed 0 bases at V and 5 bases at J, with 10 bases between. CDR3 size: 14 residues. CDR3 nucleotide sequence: TGCGCCAGCAGCCAAGAAGAAAGGAGAACTGAAGCTTTCTTT. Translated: CASSQEERRTEAFF.

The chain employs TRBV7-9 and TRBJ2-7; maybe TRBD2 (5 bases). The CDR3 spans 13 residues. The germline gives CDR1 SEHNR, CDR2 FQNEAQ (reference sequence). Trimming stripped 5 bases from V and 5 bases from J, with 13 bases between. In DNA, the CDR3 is TGTGCCAGCAGCCTCTACCCGGGGAACGAGCAGTACTTC. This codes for CASSLYPGNEQYF.

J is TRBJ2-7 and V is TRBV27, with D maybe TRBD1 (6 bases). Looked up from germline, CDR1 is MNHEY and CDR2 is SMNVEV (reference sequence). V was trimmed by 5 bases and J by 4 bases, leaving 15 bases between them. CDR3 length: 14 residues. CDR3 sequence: CASSPRTVIYEQYF. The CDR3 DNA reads TGTGCCAGCAGTCCTCGGACAGTTATATACGAGCAGTACTTC.

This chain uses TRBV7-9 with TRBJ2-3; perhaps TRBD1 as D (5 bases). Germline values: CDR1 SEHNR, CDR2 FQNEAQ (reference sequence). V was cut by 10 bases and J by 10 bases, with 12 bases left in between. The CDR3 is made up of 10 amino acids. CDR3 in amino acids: CAIWGLAQYF. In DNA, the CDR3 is TGTGCCATCTGGGGCCTAGCGCAGTATTTT.

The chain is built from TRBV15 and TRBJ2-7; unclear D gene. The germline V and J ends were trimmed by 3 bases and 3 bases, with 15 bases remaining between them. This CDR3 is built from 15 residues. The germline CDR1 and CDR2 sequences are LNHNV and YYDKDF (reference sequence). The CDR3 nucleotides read TGTGCCACCAGCAGTACGGGCACCGTCTACTACGAGCAGTACTTC. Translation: CATSSTGTVYYEQYF.

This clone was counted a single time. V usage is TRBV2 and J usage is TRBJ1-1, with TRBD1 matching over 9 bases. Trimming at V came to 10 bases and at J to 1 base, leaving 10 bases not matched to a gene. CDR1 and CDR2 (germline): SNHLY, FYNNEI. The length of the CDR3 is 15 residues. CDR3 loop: CATQGADRGNTEAFF. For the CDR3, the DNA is TGTGCCACACAGGGGGCGGATCGGGGGAACACTGAAGCTTTCTTT.

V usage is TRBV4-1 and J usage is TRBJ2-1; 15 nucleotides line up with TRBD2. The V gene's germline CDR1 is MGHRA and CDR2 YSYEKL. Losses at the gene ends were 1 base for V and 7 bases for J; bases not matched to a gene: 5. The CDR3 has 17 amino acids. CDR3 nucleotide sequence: TGCGCCAGCAGCCAAGGGACTAGCGGGGGGGCTCATAATGAGCAGTTCTTC. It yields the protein CASSQGTSGGAHNEQFF.

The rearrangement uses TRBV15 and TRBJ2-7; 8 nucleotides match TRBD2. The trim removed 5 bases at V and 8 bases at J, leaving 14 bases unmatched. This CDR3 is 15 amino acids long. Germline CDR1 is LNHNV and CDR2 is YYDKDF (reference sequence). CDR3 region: CATSGLIGGVSKQYF. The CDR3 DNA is TGTGCCACCAGCGGTTTAATCGGGGGGGTCTCCAAGCAGTACTTC.

CDR3 sequence reads: CASSPTMGANVLTF. DNA of the CDR3: TGCGCCAGCAGCCCGACTATGGGGGCCAACGTCCTGACTTTC. The rearrangement joins TRBV4-1 to TRBJ2-6; D perhaps matches TRBD2 (5 bases). Trimming left V 4 bases short and J 4 bases short, with 8 bases between. Germline V gene lookup returns CDR1 MGHRA and CDR2 YSYEKL. This CDR3 has 14 amino acids.

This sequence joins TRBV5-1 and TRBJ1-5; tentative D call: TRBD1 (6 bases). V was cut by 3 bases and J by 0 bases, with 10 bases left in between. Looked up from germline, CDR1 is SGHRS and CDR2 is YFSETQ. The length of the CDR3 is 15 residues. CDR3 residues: CASSSGTNSNQPQHF. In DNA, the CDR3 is TGCGCCAGCAGCTCCGGGACAAATAGCAATCAGCCCCAGCATTTT.

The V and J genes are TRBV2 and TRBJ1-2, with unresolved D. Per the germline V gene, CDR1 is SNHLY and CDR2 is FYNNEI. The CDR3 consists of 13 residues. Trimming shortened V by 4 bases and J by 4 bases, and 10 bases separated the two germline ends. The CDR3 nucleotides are TGTGCCAGCAGTGTTGGATTTGGCTATGGCTACACCTTC. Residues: CASSVGFGYGYTF.

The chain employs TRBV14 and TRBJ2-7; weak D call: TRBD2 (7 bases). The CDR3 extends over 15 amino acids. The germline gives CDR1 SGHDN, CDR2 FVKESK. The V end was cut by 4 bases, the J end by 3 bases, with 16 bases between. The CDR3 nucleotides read TGTGCCAGCAGCCCGCTGGCGGGGGCCTTCTACGAGCAGTACTTC. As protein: CASSPLAGAFYEQYF. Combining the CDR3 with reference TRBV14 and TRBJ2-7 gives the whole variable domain EAGVTQFPSHSVIEKGQTVTLRCDPISGHDNLYWYRRVMGKEIKFLLHFVKESKQDESGMPNNRFLAERTGGTYSTLKVQPAELEDSGVYFCASSPLAGAFYEQYFGPGTRLTVT.

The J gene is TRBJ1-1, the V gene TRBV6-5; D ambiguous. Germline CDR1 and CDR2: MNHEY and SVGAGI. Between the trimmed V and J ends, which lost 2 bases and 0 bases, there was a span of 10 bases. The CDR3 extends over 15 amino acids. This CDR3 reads CASSYLGYMNTEAFF. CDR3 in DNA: TGTGCCAGCAGTTACCTAGGGTACATGAACACTGAAGCTTTCTTT.

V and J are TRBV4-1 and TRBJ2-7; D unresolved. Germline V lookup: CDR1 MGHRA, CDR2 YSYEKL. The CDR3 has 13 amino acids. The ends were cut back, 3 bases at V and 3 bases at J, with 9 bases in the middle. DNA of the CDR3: TGCGCCAGCAGCCAGGAAGCGTTCTACGAGCAGTACTTC. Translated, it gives CASSQEAFYEQYF.

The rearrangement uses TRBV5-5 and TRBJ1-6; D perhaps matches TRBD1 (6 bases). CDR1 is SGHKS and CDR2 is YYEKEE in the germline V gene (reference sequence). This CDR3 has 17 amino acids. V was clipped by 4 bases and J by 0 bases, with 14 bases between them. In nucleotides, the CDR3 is TGTGCCAGCAGCGGGGGCTCAGTAAGCTCCTATAATTCACCCCTCCACTTT. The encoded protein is CASSGGSVSSYNSPLHF.

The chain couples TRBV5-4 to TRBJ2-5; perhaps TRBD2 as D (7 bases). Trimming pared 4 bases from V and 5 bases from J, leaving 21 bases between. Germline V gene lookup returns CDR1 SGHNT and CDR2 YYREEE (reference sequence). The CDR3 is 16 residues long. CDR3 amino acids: CASSPNPGGLGETQYF. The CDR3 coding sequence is TGTGCCAGCAGCCCAAATCCGGGGGGCCTCGGGGAGACCCAGTACTTC.

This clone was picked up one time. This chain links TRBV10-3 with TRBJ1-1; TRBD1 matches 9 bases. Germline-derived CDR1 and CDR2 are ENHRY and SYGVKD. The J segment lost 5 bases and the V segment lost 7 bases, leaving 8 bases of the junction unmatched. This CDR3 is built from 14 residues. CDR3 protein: CAINSGTGNTEAFF. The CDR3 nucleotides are TGTGCCATCAACTCCGGGACAGGGAATACTGAAGCTTTCTTT.

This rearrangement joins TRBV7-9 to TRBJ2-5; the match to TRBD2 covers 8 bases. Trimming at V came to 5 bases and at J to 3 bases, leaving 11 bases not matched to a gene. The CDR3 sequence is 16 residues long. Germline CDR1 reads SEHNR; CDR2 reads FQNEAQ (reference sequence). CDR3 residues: CASSARRGLGEETQYF. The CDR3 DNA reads TGTGCCAGCAGCGCTCGGCGGGGACTAGGGGAAGAGACCCAGTACTTC.

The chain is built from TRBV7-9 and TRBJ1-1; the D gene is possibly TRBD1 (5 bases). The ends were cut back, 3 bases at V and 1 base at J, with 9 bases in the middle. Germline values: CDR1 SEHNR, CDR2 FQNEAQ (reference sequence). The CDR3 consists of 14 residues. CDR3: CASSFFGQNTEAFF. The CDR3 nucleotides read TGTGCCAGCAGCTTTTTTGGACAGAACACTGAAGCTTTCTTT.

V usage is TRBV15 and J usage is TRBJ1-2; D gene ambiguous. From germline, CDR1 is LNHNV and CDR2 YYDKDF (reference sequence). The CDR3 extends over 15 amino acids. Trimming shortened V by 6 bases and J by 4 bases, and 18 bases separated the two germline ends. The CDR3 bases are TGTGCCACCAGTCCGCCGGGGTATGGGAGCTATGGCTACACCTTC. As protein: CATSPPGYGSYGYTF.

This CDR3 is CASSAGTGTYGYTF. CDR3 coding DNA: TGTGCCAGCAGCGCCGGGACAGGGACCTATGGCTACACCTTC. The rearrangement joins TRBV7-9 to TRBJ1-2; TRBD1 matches at 9 bases. Germline V CDR1 and CDR2: SEHNR, FQNEAQ (reference sequence). This CDR3 comprises 14 residues. V was clipped by 5 bases and J by 4 bases; unmatched bases: 5.

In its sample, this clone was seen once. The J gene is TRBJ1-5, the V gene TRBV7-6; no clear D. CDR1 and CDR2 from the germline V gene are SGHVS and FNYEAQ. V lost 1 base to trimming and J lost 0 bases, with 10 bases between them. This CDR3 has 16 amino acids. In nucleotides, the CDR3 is TGTGCCAGCAGCTTAGACAGCGGTTATAGCAATCAGCCCCAGCATTTT. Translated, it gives CASSLDSGYSNQPQHF.